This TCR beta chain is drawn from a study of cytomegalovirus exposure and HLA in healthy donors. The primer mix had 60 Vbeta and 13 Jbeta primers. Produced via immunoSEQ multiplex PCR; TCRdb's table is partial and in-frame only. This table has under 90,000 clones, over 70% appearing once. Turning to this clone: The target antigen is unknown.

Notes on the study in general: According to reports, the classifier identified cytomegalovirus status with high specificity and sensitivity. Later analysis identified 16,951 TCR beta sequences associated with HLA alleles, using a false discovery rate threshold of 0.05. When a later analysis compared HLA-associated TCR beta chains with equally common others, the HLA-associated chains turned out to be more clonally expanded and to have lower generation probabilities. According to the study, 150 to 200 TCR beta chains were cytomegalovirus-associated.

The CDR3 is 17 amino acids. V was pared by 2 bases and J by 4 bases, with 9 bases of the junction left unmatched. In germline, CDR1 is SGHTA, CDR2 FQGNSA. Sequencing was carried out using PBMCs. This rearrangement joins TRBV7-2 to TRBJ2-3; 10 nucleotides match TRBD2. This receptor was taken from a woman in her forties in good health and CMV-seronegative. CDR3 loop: CASSLLPSGGPPDTQYF. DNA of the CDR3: TGTGCCAGCAGCTTACTCCCTAGCGGGGGACCCCCAGATACGCAGTATTTT.